A single sample gave rise to the 7 T cell receptor beta chains below, sequenced in a study of CD8+ T cells in alopecia areata. As for treatment: oral pan-JAK inhibitor, 5-10 mg twice daily. Once RNA had been extracted, it was reverse transcribed into cDNA to act as the sequencing template. The data were produced by immunoSEQ multiplex PCR, yet TCRdb's version contains in-frame clones alone and is incomplete. The top ten clones hold just under 0.5% of a sample with approximately 220,000 clones, around two fifths of them seen once. This material consisted of CD4+ T cells sorted from blood, taken at week 34, from a patient treated with tofacitinib. These receptors all stem from a human donor with alopecia areata.

This clone was seen only a few times. The chain has TRBV5-6 and TRBJ1-2; D may be TRBD1 (6 bases). Germline CDR1 is SGHDT and CDR2 is YYEEEE. With 0 bases removed from V and 3 bases from J, the gap between germline ends came to 9 bases. The CDR3 is 14 amino acids. The DNA for the CDR3 is TGTGCCAGCAGCTTGGGCAGGGGCGACTATGGCTACACCTTC. Encoded protein: CASSLGRGDYGYTF.

CDR3 in amino acids: CAGQTGYTEAFF. The CDR3 DNA reads as TGTGCCGGACAAACAGGGTACACTGAAGCTTTCTTT. This rearrangement joins TRBV30 to TRBJ1-1, with D perhaps TRBD1 (6 bases). This CDR3 contains 12 residues. Trimming stripped 8 bases from V and 3 bases from J, with 13 bases between. Germline V gene data show CDR1 as GTSNPN and CDR2 as SVGIG (reference sequence).

This clone was observed a few times. V gene TRBV29-1 combines with J gene TRBJ2-1; a possible D gene is TRBD2 (6 bases). With 4 bases removed from V and 13 bases from J, the gap between germline ends came to 26 bases. CDR3 size: 15 residues. The germline V gene has CDR1 SQVTM and CDR2 ANQGSEA. The CDR3 loop is CSVGFHLREPTLQFF. As DNA, the CDR3 is TGCAGCGTTGGCTTTCATTTGCGGGAACCCACCCTTCAGTTCTTC.

The table lists this clone with a count of one. The J gene is TRBJ2-2, the V gene TRBV25-1; a possible D gene is TRBD2 (6 bases). CDR1 MGHDK and CDR2 SYGVNS come from the germline V gene. CDR3 size: 16 residues. V lost 1 base, J lost 4 bases, and 13 bases lay in between. The CDR3 sequence: CASSESGGAGTGELFF. For the CDR3, the DNA is TGTGCCAGCAGTGAATCTGGGGGAGCGGGCACCGGGGAGCTGTTTTTT.

The sample holds a few counts of this clone. V usage is TRBV7-3 and J usage is TRBJ2-2, with a tentative D call TRBD1 (5 bases). V shed 6 bases and J shed 0 bases, with 11 bases lying between them. Germline assignment: CDR1 SGHTA and CDR2 FQGTGA. This CDR3 has 15 residues. The CDR3 loop reads CASRADSSNTGELFF. DNA of the CDR3: TGTGCCAGCAGAGCCGACAGCTCGAACACCGGGGAGCTGTTTTTT.

This chain connects TRBV5-1 to TRBJ1-2; D gene ambiguous. The V end lost 2 bases, the J end lost 6 bases, and 8 bases lay between the germline ends. The germline V gene encodes CDR1 SGHRS and CDR2 YFSETQ. CDR3 length: 12 residues. The CDR3: CASSFDQNGYTF. CDR3 DNA: TGCGCCAGCAGCTTCGATCAGAATGGCTACACCTTC.

V usage is TRBV7-9 and J usage is TRBJ2-3; D unresolved. The CDR3 extends over 14 amino acids. Germline-derived CDR1 and CDR2 are SEHNR and FQNEAQ (reference sequence). With 6 bases removed from V and 3 bases from J, the gap between germline ends came to 13 bases. CDR3 region: CASSMGQRTDTQYF. CDR3 nucleotide sequence: TGTGCCAGCAGTATGGGTCAGAGAACAGATACGCAGTATTTT.